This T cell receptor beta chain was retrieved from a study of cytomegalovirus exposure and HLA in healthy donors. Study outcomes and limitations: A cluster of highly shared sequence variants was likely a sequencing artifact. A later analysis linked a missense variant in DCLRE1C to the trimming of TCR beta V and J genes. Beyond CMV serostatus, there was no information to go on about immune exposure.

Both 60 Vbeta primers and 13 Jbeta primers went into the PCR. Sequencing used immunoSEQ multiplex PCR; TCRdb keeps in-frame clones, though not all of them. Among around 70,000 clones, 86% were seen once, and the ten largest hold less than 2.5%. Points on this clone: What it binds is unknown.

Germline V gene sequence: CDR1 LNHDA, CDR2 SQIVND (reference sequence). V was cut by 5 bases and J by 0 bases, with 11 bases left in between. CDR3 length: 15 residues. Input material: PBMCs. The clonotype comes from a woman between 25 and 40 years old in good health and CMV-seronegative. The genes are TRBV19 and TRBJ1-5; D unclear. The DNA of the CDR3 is TGTGCCAGTAGTCCCACAGCATATAGCAATCAGCCCCAGCATTTT. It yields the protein CASSPTAYSNQPQHF.